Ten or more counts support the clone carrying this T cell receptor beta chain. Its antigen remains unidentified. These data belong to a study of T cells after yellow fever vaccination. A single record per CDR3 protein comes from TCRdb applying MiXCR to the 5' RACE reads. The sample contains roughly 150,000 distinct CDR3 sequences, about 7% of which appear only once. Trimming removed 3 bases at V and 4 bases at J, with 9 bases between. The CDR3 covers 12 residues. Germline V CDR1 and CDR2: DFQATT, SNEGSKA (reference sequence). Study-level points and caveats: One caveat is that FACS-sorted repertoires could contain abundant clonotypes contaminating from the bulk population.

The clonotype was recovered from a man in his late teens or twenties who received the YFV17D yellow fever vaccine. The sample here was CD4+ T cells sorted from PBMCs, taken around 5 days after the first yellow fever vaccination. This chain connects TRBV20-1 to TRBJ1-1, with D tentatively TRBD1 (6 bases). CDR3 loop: CSARQGGTEAFF. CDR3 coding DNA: TGCAGTGCTAGGCAAGGGGGCACTGAAGCTTTCTTT.